This T cell receptor beta chain derives from a study of blood T cells in healthy people across ages. The germline V gene encodes CDR1 SEHNR and CDR2 FQNEAQ (reference sequence). This CDR3 has 15 residues. The junction had 6 bases not matched to a gene; V was cut back by 4 bases and J by 1 base. It was with a sample-barcoded 5' primer and a J-beta primer mix that a second PCR of about 6 to 12 cycles was run. TCRdb recomputed calls from the 5' RACE reads with MiXCR, one row per CDR3 protein. This table has about 800,000 distinct CDR3 sequences, just under 25% appearing once. The authors drew around 9.3 milliliters of peripheral blood from each donor. The same sample was also studied in work on T cells of mothers and their children. That source adds: Three healthy Caucasian mothers and their six children were the donors. From each mother came over 8 million TCR beta CDR3 reads, and from each child came 2.5 million to 3.5 million. Slightly, though not significantly, more overlap was seen in related than in unrelated mother-child pairs.

This clonotype was obtained from a boy between 5 and 17 years old in good health. V gene TRBV7-9 combines with J gene TRBJ1-2; TRBD1 matches at 7 bases. The sample consisted of blood. CDR3 in DNA: TGTGCCAGCAGCTCGACAGGGAATCATAACTATGGCTACACCTTC. The encoded protein is CASSSTGNHNYGYTF.